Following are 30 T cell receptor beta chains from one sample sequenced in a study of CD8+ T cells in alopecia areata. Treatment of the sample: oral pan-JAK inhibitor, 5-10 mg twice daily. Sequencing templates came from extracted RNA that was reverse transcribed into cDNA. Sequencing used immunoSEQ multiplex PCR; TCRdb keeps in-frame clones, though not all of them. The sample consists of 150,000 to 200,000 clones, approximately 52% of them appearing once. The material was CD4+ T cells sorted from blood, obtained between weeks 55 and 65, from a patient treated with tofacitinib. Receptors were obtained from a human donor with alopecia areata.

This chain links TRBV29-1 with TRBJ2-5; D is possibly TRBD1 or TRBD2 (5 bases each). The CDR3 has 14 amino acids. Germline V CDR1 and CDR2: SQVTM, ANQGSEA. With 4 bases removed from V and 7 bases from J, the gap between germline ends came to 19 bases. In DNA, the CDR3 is TGCAGCGTTGGAGGGGACGCATGGGCAGGGACCCAGTACTTC. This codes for CSVGGDAWAGTQYF. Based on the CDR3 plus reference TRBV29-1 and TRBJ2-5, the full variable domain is SAVISQKPSRDICQRGTSLTIQCQVDSQVTMMFWYRQQPGQSLTLIATANQGSEATYESGFVIDKFPISRPNLTFSTLTVSNMSPEDSSIYLCSVGGDAWAGTQYFGPGTRLLVL.

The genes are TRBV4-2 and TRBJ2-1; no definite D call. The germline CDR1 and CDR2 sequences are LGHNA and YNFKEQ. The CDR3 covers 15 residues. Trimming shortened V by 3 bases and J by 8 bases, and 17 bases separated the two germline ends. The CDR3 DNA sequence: TGTGCCAGCAGCCACGACCGCAGGCTCGAGGATGAGCAGTTCTTC. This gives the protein CASSHDRRLEDEQFF.

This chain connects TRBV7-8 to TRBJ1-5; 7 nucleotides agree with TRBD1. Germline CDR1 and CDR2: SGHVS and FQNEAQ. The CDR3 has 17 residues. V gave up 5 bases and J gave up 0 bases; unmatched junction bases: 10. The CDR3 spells CASSLDSGGNSNQPQHF. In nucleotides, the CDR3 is TGTGCCAGCAGCCTGGACTCAGGGGGAAATAGCAATCAGCCCCAGCATTTT. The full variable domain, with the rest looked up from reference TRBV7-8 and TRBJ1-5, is GAGVSQSPRYKVAKRGQDVALRCDPISGHVSLFWYQQALGQGPEFLTYFQNEAQLDKSGLPSDRFFAERPEGSVSTLKIQRTQQEDSAVYLCASSLDSGGNSNQPQHFGDGTRLSIL.

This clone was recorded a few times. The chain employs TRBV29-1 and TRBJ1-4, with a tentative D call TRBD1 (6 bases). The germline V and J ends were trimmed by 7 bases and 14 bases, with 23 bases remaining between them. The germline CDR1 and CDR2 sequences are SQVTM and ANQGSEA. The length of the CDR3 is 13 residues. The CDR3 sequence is CSAIGPNRQVLFF. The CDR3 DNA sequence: TGCAGCGCAATTGGGCCGAATCGACAGGTCCTGTTTTTT. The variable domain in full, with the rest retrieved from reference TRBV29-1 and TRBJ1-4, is SAVISQKPSRDICQRGTSLTIQCQVDSQVTMMFWYRQQPGQSLTLIATANQGSEATYESGFVIDKFPISRPNLTFSTLTVSNMSPEDSSIYLCSAIGPNRQVLFFGSGTQLSVL.

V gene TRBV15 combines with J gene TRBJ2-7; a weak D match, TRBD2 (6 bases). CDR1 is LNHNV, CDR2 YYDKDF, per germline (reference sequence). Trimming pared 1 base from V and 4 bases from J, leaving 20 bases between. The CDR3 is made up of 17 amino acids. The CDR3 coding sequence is TGTGCCACCAGCAGAGTATGGAGGGGCGCGGAAGTGTACGAGCAGTACTTC. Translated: CATSRVWRGAEVYEQYF.

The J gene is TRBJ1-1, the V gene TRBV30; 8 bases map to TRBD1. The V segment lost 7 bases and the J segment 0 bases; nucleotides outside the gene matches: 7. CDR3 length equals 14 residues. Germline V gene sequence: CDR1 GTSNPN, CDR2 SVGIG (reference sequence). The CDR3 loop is CASQLGQVNTEAFF. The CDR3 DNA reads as TGTGCCTCACAGTTGGGACAGGTGAACACTGAAGCTTTCTTT.

This CDR3 reads CASSPRLADQETQYF. CDR3 nucleotide sequence: TGTGCCAGCTCACCAAGACTAGCGGACCAAGAGACCCAGTACTTC. The chain has TRBV18 and TRBJ2-5, with TRBD2 identical over 9 bases. The CDR3 runs 15 residues. V lost 2 bases to trimming and J lost 0 bases; unmatched junction nucleotides: 1. Germline V CDR1 and CDR2: KGHSH, LQKENI.

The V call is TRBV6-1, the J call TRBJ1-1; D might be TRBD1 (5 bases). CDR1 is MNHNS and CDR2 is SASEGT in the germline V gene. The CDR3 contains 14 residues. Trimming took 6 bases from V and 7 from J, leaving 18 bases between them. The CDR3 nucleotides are TGTGCCAGCAGCATTAACCTCGGGACCGGTGAAGCTTTCTTT. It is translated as CASSINLGTGEAFF.

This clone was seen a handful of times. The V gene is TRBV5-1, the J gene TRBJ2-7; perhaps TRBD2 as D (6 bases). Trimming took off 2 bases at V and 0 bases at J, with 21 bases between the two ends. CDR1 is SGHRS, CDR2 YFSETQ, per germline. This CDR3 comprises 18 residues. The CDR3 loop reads CASSFLGLGMVGSYEQYF. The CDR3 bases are TGCGCCAGCAGCTTCTTGGGACTCGGAATGGTAGGCTCCTACGAGCAGTACTTC.

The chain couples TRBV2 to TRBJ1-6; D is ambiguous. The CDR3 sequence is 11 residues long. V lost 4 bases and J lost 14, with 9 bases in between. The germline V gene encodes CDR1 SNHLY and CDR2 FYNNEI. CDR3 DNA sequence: TGTGCCAGCAGTGGTCGGGAGGCCCTCCACTTT. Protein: CASSGREALHF. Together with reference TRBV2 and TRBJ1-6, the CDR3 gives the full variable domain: EPEVTQTPSHQVTQMGQEVILRCVPISNHLYFYWYRQILGQKVEFLVSFYNNEISEKSEIFDDQFSVERPDGSNFTLKIRSTKLEDSAMYFCASSGREALHFGNGTRLTVT.

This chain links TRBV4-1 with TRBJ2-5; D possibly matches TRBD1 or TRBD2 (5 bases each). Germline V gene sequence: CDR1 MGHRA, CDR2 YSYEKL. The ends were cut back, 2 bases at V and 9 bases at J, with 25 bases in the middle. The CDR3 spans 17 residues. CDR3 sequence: CASSQPRAGTDSWAQYF. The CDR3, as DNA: TGCGCCAGCAGCCAACCGAGGGCCGGGACCGATTCATGGGCCCAGTACTTC.

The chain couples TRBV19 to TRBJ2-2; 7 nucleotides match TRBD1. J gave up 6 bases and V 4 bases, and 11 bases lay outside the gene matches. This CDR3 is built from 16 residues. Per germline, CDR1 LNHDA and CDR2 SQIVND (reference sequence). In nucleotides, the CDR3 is TGTGCCAGTAGTACCGCGACAGGGTGGAGCCCCGGGGAGCTGTTTTTT. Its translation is CASSTATGWSPGELFF. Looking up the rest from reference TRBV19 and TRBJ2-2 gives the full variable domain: DGGITQSPKYLFRKEGQNVTLSCEQNLNHDAMYWYRQDPGQGLRLIYYSQIVNDFQKGDIAEGYSVSREKKESFPLTVTSAQKNPTAFYLCASSTATGWSPGELFFGEGSRLTVL.

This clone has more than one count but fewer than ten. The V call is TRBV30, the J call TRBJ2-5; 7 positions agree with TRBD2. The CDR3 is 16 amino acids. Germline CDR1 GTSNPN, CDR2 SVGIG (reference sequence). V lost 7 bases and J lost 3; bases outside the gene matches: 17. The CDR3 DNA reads TGTGCCTCGGGGGAGGCTAGCGGAATTCTCAAAGAGACCCAGTACTTC. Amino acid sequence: CASGEASGILKETQYF.

DNA of the CDR3: TGCAGCGTTGAGTCAAGGTTAGGCACAGATACGCAGTATTTT. Protein product: CSVESRLGTDTQYF. The chain has TRBV29-1 and TRBJ2-3; D is undetermined. In germline, CDR1 is SQVTM, CDR2 ANQGSEA. The length of the CDR3 is 14 residues. V was shortened by 3 bases and J by 1 base, with 11 bases between the two germline ends.

CDR3: CASSRERWMNTEAFF. The DNA for the CDR3 is TGTGCCAGCAGTAGGGAACGTTGGATGAACACTGAAGCTTTCTTT. The V gene is TRBV25-1, the J gene TRBJ1-1, with D unclear. Per the germline V gene, CDR1 is MGHDK and CDR2 is SYGVNS. Trimming removed 5 bases at V and 0 bases at J, with 13 bases between. The CDR3 length is 15 residues.

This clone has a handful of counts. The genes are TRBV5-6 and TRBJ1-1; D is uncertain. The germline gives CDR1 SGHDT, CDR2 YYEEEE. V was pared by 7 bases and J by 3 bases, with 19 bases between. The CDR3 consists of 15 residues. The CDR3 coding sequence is TGTGCCAGCCTCCGGGAGCCGAAAACGGACACTGAAGCTTTCTTT. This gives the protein CASLREPKTDTEAFF.

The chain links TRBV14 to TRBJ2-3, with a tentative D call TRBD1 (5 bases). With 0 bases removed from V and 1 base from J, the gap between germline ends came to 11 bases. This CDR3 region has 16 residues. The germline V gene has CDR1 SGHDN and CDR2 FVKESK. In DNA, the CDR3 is TGTGCCAGCAGCCAAGATTCAGGGTACGGCACAGATACGCAGTATTTT. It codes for CASSQDSGYGTDTQYF.

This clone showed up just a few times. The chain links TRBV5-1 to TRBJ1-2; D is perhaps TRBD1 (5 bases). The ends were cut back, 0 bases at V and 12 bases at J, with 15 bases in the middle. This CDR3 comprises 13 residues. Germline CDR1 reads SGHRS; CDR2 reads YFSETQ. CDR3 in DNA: TGCGCCAGCAGCTTGGCAACAGTGGAGGGACACACCTTC. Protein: CASSLATVEGHTF.

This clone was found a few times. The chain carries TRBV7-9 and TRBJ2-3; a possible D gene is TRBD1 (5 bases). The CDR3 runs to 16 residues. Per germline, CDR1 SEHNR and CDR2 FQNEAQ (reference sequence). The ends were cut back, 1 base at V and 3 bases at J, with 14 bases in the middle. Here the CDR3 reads CASSLDRSVGTDTQYF. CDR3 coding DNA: TGTGCCAGCAGCTTAGACAGGTCGGTCGGGACAGATACGCAGTATTTT.

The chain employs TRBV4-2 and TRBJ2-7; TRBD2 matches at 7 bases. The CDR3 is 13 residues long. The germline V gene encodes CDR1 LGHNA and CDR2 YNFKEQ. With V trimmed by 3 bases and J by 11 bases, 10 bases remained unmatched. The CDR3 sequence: CASSQGGEPAEYF. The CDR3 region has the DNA TGTGCCAGCAGCCAGGGAGGGGAGCCTGCGGAGTACTTC.

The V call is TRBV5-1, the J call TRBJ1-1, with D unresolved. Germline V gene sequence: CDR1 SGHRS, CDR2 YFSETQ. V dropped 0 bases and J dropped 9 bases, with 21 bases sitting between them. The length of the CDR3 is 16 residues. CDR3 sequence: CASSLGARSLEWKAFF. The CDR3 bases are TGCGCCAGCAGCTTGGGGGCCAGGTCATTGGAGTGGAAAGCTTTCTTT.

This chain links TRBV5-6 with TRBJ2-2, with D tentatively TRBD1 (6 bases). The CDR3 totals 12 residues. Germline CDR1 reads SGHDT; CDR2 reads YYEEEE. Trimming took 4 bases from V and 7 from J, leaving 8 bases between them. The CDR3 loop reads CASSRTVGELFF. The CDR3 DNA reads TGTGCCAGCAGCCGGACAGTCGGGGAGCTGTTTTTT.

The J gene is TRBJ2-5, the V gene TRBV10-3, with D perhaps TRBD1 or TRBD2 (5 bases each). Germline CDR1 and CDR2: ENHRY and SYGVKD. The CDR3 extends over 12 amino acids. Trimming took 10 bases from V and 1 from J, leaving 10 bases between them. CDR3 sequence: CASRDVQETQYF. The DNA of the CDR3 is TGTGCCAGCCGGGACGTCCAAGAGACCCAGTACTTC.

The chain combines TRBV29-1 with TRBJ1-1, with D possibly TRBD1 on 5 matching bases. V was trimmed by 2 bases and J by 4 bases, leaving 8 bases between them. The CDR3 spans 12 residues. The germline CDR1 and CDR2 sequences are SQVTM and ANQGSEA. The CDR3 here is CSVELQGTEAFF. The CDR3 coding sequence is TGCAGCGTTGAACTTCAGGGCACTGAAGCTTTCTTT. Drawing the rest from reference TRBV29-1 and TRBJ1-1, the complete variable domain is SAVISQKPSRDICQRGTSLTIQCQVDSQVTMMFWYRQQPGQSLTLIATANQGSEATYESGFVIDKFPISRPNLTFSTLTVSNMSPEDSSIYLCSVELQGTEAFFGQGTRLTVV.

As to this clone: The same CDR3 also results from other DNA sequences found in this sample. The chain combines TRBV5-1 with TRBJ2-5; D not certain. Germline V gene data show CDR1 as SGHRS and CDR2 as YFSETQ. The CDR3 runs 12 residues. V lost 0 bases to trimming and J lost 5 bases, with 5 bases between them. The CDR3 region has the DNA TGCGCCAGCAGCTTGGGGCCTGAGACCCAGTACTTC. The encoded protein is CASSLGPETQYF.

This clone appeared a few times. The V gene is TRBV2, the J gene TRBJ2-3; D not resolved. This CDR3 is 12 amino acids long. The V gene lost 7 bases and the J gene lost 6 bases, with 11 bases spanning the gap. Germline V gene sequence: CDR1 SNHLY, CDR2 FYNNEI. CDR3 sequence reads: CASTLWVDTQYF. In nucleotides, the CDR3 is TGTGCCAGCACCCTCTGGGTGGATACGCAGTATTTT.

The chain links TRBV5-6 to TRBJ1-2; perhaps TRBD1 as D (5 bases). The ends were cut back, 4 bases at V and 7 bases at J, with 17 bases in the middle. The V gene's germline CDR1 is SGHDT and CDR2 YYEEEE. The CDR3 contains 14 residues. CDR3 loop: CASSPRGGVGGYTF. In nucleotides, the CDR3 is TGTGCCAGCAGCCCCCGGGGCGGGGTAGGTGGCTACACCTTC.

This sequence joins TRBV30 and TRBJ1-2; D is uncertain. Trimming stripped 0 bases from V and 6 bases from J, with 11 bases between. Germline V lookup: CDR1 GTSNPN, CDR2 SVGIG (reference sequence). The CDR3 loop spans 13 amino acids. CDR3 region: CAWSVRPKDGYTF. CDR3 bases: TGTGCCTGGAGTGTAAGACCCAAGGATGGCTACACCTTC.

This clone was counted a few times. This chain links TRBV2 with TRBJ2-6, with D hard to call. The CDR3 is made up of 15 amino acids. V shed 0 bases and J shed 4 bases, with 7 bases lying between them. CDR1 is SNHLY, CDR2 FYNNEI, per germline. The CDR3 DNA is TGTGCCAGCAGTGAAGCCCTCCTGGGGGCCAACGTCCTGACTTTC. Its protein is CASSEALLGANVLTF. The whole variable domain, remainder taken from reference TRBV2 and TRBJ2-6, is EPEVTQTPSHQVTQMGQEVILRCVPISNHLYFYWYRQILGQKVEFLVSFYNNEISEKSEIFDDQFSVERPDGSNFTLKIRSTKLEDSAMYFCASSEALLGANVLTFGAGSRLTVL.

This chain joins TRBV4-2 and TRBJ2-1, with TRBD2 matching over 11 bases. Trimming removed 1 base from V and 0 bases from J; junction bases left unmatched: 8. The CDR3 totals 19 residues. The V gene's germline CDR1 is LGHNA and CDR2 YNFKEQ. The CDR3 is CASSQAVAGGLSSYNEQFF. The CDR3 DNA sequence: TGTGCCAGCAGCCAAGCGGTAGCGGGGGGGCTAAGCTCCTACAATGAGCAGTTCTTC.